This T cell receptor (beta chain) was recovered during a study of T cell changes during pregnancy in multiple sclerosis. This clone came up a few times. The CDR3 runs 13 residues. The V gene's germline CDR1 is MNHNY and CDR2 SVGAGI (reference sequence). Unmatched junction bases numbered 4, after V lost 4 bases and J lost 10 bases. The assay was immunoSEQ multiplex PCR, and TCRdb's table has in-frame clones only and misses some. The data contain about 36,000 clones, 93% of them singletons. The source was CD4+ T cells from peripheral blood mononuclear cells, collected in the first trimester of pregnancy. J is TRBJ1-6 and V is TRBV6-6; the match to TRBD1 covers 7 bases. The clonotype originates from a female donor with multiple sclerosis, enrolled in a pregnancy study. CDR3 coding DNA: TGTGCCAGCAGTTCGAACAGGGGATCACCCCTCCACTTT. This translates into CASSSNRGSPLHF.